In this sample, the clone carrying this TCR beta chain turned up once. Distinct nucleotide sequences in the sample also encode this CDR3. The repertoire was sequenced with immunoSEQ multiplex PCR; TCRdb's copy has only in-frame clones and lacks some. Of about 2 million clones in the sample, 85% to 95% were seen once. As defined, naive CD8 cells were CD45RO-negative and positively selected for CCR7, with terminally differentiated effector memory CD45RA+ cells excluded. V lost 6 bases to trimming and J lost 0 bases, with 12 bases between them. CDR3 length equals 14 residues. Germline values: CDR1 SNHLY, CDR2 FYNNEI. These data belong to a study of shared clonotypes between healthy human individuals.

This chain joins TRBV2 and TRBJ2-7; D not certain. The sample taken for sequencing was naive CD8+ T cells sorted from blood. This TCR derives from a man aged 18 to 35 in good health. The CDR3 region has the DNA TGTGCCAGCAGGGGTGAGGCAAGCTCCTACGAGCAGTACTTC. This gives the protein CASRGEASSYEQYF.